The rows below give T cell receptor beta chains drawn from one sample of a study of cytomegalovirus exposure and HLA in healthy donors. Measured with immunoSEQ multiplex PCR; TCRdb has only the in-frame clones, and not every one. The sample includes 110,000 to 150,000 clones, 80% of them seen just once. Sequencing used PBMCs. The receptors were sampled from a female donor in good health and CMV-seronegative. Each CDR3 is given with its conserved first and last residue.

V gene,J gene,CDR3 protein
TRBV7-2,TRBJ1-5,CASSTAQGVPNQPQHF
TRBV27,TRBJ2-4,CASSSAGRNIQYF
TRBV2,TRBJ1-2,CASSDLGNYGYTF
TRBV29-1,TRBJ2-1,CSVEAGLAEYNEQFF
TRBV28,TRBJ1-1,CASSLQGATEAFF
TRBV4-1,TRBJ2-1,CASSQVLGPVDEQFF
TRBV5-4,TRBJ2-3,CASSLAAGAGTDTQYF
TRBV5-1,TRBJ2-7,CASNFRDEQYF
TRBV5-5,TRBJ2-7,CASSLGEGGSSYEQYF
TRBV10-3,TRBJ1-5,CAISGQGVLNSNQPQHF
TRBV6-6,TRBJ1-1,CASSSLQGEDTEAFF
TRBV5-1,TRBJ1-3,CASSSQGYSGNTIYF
TRBV7-7,.,CASSLVLASEQYF
TRBV9,TRBJ1-5,CASSVGVGRNQPQHF
TRBV7-2,TRBJ2-3,CASSSEVSDTQYF
TRBV5-4,TRBJ2-1,CASSQGQPGEQFF
TRBV2,TRBJ2-7,CASRDRAHEQYF
TRBV7-9,TRBJ2-7,CASSSLAGEQYF
TRBV6-5,TRBJ1-1,CASSRQVENTEAFF
TRBV7-9,TRBJ2-7,CASSSRGPGSYEQYF
TRBV28,TRBJ1-4,CASSPRDRATNEKLFF